The 2 T cell receptor beta chains given below trace back to one sample, sequenced in a study of blood T cell repertoires in COVID-19. Libraries were prepared by immunoSEQ multiplex PCR; TCRdb keeps only in-frame clonotypes and omits some of them. The sample carries around 150,000 clones, around 86% recorded once. The sample consisted of peripheral blood. The receptors derive from a man aged 65 to 79 with acute or convalescent COVID-19.

This clone has only a few counts. The V call is TRBV4-3, the J call TRBJ2-2; 7 nucleotides line up with TRBD1. Germline lookup yields CDR1 LGHNA and CDR2 YSLEER. CDR3 length: 17 amino acids. V shed 2 bases, J shed 5 bases, and the junction held 11 bases outside the gene matches. The CDR3 loop is CASSQLRPGTDTGELFF. CDR3 in DNA: TGCGCCAGCAGCCAACTCCGCCCCGGGACAGATACCGGGGAGCTGTTTTTT.

This clone was recorded only once. This chain links TRBV19 with TRBJ1-2; D is perhaps TRBD1 (5 bases). Deletions cut 7 bases from V and 8 bases from J, with 20 bases between. Per the germline V gene, CDR1 is LNHDA and CDR2 is SQIVND (reference sequence). This CDR3 has 14 amino acids. The CDR3, as DNA: TGTGCCAGTACTCCCCTTGGAGGGGTTGAGGGCTACACCTTC. Protein product: CASTPLGGVEGYTF.